The 32 T cell receptor beta chains in this list originate from one sample, sequenced in a study of T cells in Graves' hyperthyroidism and ophthalmopathy. There were TCR beta CDR3 regions amplified from RNA transcripts. The HTBI primer set served for first-round RT-PCR of the TCR CDR3. TCRdb re-derived calls from the multiplex PCR reads in MiXCR, one entry per CDR3 protein. The data contain about 26,000 distinct CDR3 sequences, under 55% of them singletons. The specimen was blood. These receptors were obtained from a woman aged 30 to 39 with Graves' hyperthyroidism.

V and J are TRBV19 and TRBJ2-1; 13 positions agree with TRBD2. The ends lost 5 bases at V and 7 bases at J; junction bases unmatched: 8. This CDR3 contains 16 residues. Looked up from germline, CDR1 is LNHDA and CDR2 is SQIVND (reference sequence). DNA for the CDR3: TGTGCCAGTAGTGTACGACTAGCGGGAGGCTGGAATGAGCAGTTCTTC. Amino acids: CASSVRLAGGWNEQFF.

This clonotype has a count of ten or more. V usage is TRBV11-2 and J usage is TRBJ2-2; 8 bases fit TRBD1. J was trimmed by 4 bases and V by 3 bases; bases with no gene match: 1. This CDR3 comprises 14 residues. Per germline, CDR1 SGHAT and CDR2 FQNNGV. The CDR3 loop reads CASSLDRVTGELFF. The CDR3 nucleotides are TGTGCCAGCAGCTTGGACAGGGTCACCGGGGAGCTGTTTTTT.

This clonotype was picked up many times. The chain recombines TRBV5-1 with TRBJ2-1, with D possibly matching TRBD2 (5 bases). Per the germline V gene, CDR1 is SGHRS and CDR2 is YFSETQ. Trimming cost V 1 base and J 0 bases, with 8 bases left between them. The CDR3 contains 15 residues. CDR3 sequence (DNA): TGCGCCAGCAGCTTGCTAGGGAGCTCCTACAATGAGCAGTTCTTC. Residues: CASSLLGSSYNEQFF.

This clonotype was seen a few times. The chain joins TRBV29-1 to TRBJ2-7; D is ambiguous. Germline CDR1 SQVTM, CDR2 ANQGSEA. The CDR3 runs to 13 residues. Trimming stripped 4 bases from V and 1 base from J, with 11 bases between. CDR3 bases: TGCAGCGTTGGTGAACAGTCTTCCTACGAGCAGTACTTC. Its translation is CSVGEQSSYEQYF.

The chain carries TRBV10-3 and TRBJ2-3; D remains unclear. The V end was cut by 2 bases, the J end by 2 bases, with 8 bases between. Germline assignment: CDR1 ENHRY and CDR2 SYGVKD. The CDR3 totals 14 residues. The CDR3 coding sequence is TGTGCCATCAGTGAGGTGGGGAACACAGATACGCAGTATTTT. Protein: CAISEVGNTDTQYF.

The chain has TRBV7-2 and TRBJ2-3; 10 nucleotides align to TRBD1. After removal of 6 bases from V and 8 bases from J, the junction contained 11 bases not matched to a gene. The CDR3 covers 15 residues. Germline CDR1 reads SGHTA; CDR2 reads FQGNSA. The CDR3 reads CASSRDRGGVVTQYF. Written as DNA, the CDR3 is TGTGCCAGCAGTAGGGACAGGGGAGGAGTGGTTACGCAGTATTTT. The complete variable domain, with remaining parts taken from reference TRBV7-2 and TRBJ2-3, reads GAGVSQSPSNKVTEKGKDVELRCDPISGHTALYWYRQSLGQGLEFLIYFQGNSAPDKSGLPSDRFSAERTGGSVSTLTIQRTQQEDSAVYLCASSRDRGGVVTQYFGPGTRLTVL.

V is TRBV9 and J is TRBJ2-7; 9 bases match TRBD2. This CDR3 spans 15 amino acids. Germline V gene data show CDR1 as SGDLS and CDR2 as YYNGEE. The ends lost 0 bases at V and 0 bases at J; junction bases unmatched: 1. CDR3 bases: TGTGCCAGCAGCGTAGGTAGCGGGGGCTCCTACGAGCAGTACTTC. Amino acids: CASSVGSGGSYEQYF.

Sample share makes this clonotype medium-sized. The chain links TRBV20-1 to TRBJ2-3, with 7 bases fitting TRBD2. The CDR3 spans 13 residues. CDR1 DFQATT and CDR2 SNEGSKA come from the germline V gene (reference sequence). V lost 3 bases to trimming and J lost 6 bases; unmatched junction nucleotides: 6. CDR3 loop: CSARASGVDTQYF. CDR3 bases: TGCAGTGCTAGGGCTAGCGGCGTGGATACGCAGTATTTT.

By proportion, this clonotype is medium-sized. The genes are TRBV5-1 and TRBJ1-4; no clear D. The CDR3 sequence is 12 residues long. Germline loops: CDR1 SGHRS, CDR2 YFSETQ. The V and J ends lost 1 base and 7 bases respectively, with 5 bases between them. Here the CDR3 DNA reads TGCGCCAGCAGCTTGACGGGTGAAAAACTGTTTTTT. It codes for CASSLTGEKLFF. Full variable domain (remainder filled in from reference TRBV5-1 and TRBJ1-4): KAGVTQTPRYLIKTRGQQVTLSCSPISGHRSVSWYQQTPGQGLQFLFEYFSETQRNKGNFPGRFSGRQFSNSRSEMNVSTLELGDSALYLCASSLTGEKLFFGSGTQLSVL.

This clonotype was recorded at least ten times. The chain combines TRBV30 with TRBJ1-2; D is ambiguous. The ends were cut back, 3 bases at V and 2 bases at J, with 7 bases in the middle. CDR3 length: 12 amino acids. In germline, CDR1 is GTSNPN, CDR2 SVGIG (reference sequence). The CDR3 sequence is CAWSAENYGYTF. In DNA, the CDR3 is TGTGCCTGGAGCGCGGAAAACTATGGCTACACCTTC.

The CDR3 reads CASSESSGRVDNEQFF. CDR3 sequence (DNA): TGTGCCAGCAGTGAGAGCAGCGGGAGGGTGGACAATGAGCAGTTCTTC. The chain combines TRBV6-4 with TRBJ2-1, with 10 bases aligning to TRBD2. The CDR3 length is 16 residues. Trimming took 3 bases from V and 5 from J; bases not matched to a gene: 7. Per germline, CDR1 MRHNA and CDR2 SNTAGT.

As for this clonotype: One end of the junction does not line up with germline, which may come from a read error. The chain is built from TRBV11-1 and TRBJ2-7, with a weak D call TRBD2 (5 bases). Germline assignment: CDR1 SGHAT and CDR2 FQDESV (reference sequence). The CDR3 is 14 amino acids. DNA for the CDR3: TGTGCCAGCAGCCTTTCTCGGGGAACCTACGAGCAGTACTTT. Translating gives CASSLSRGTYEQYF.

The rearrangement links TRBV7-3 to TRBJ2-7, with a tentative D call TRBD2 (5 bases). Germline CDR1 reads SGHTA; CDR2 reads FQGTGA. The CDR3 covers 13 residues. The germline V and J ends were trimmed by 2 bases and 7 bases, with 12 bases remaining between them. The CDR3 region is CASSLERAAEQYF. CDR3 nucleotides: TGTGCCAGCAGCTTAGAGAGGGCGGCTGAGCAGTACTTC. Full variable domain (missing parts from reference TRBV7-3 and TRBJ2-7): GAGVSQTPSNKVTEKGKYVELRCDPISGHTALYWYRQSLGQGPEFLIYFQGTGAADDSGLPNDRFFAVRPEGSVSTLKIQRTERGDSAVYLCASSLERAAEQYFGPGTRLTVT.

Within the sample, this clonotype is medium-sized (0.01 to 0.1%). The chain carries TRBV19 and TRBJ1-5; weak D call: TRBD1 (5 bases). This CDR3 is built from 13 residues. V was pared by 6 bases and J by 4 bases, with 10 bases between. Germline CDR1 is LNHDA and CDR2 is SQIVND (reference sequence). The CDR3 here is CASRTGSNQPQHF. CDR3 nucleotides: TGTGCCAGTAGAACAGGTTCGAATCAGCCCCAGCATTTT.

The V gene is TRBV24-1, the J gene TRBJ2-1; D possibly corresponds to TRBD2 (5 bases). Germline V lookup: CDR1 KGHDR, CDR2 SFDVKD. V was pared by 5 bases and J by 4 bases, with 14 bases between. This CDR3 comprises 15 residues. CDR3 sequence: CATSATRSQYNEQFF. The CDR3 DNA sequence: TGTGCCACCAGTGCAACTAGATCCCAATACAATGAGCAGTTCTTC.

This clonotype counts as medium-sized. The V gene is TRBV10-3, the J gene TRBJ1-1; TRBD1 aligns across 7 bases. The CDR3 consists of 14 residues. Germline V CDR1 and CDR2: ENHRY, SYGVKD. The V segment lost 7 bases and the J segment 0 bases; nucleotides outside the gene matches: 5. CDR3 protein: CAITPGQMNTEAFF. CDR3 sequence (DNA): TGTGCCATCACTCCGGGACAGATGAACACTGAAGCTTTCTTT.

At least ten counts were recorded for this clonotype. The V gene is TRBV7-3, the J gene TRBJ2-1, with TRBD2 matching over 10 bases. J was trimmed by 2 bases and V by 5 bases; bases with no gene match: 3. This CDR3 is 15 amino acids long. Germline-derived CDR1 and CDR2 are SGHTA and FQGTGA. This chain's CDR3 is CASSPLAGAYNEQFF. The CDR3 nucleotides are TGTGCCAGCAGCCCCCTAGCGGGAGCCTACAATGAGCAGTTCTTC.

This clonotype was counted a few times. Given a much more abundant clone one base away, this may be a read error. No DNA is shown, since the ends of the CDR3 on it are uncertain; the CDR3 is the one TCRdb lists. V gene TRBV12-3 or TRBV12-4 combines with J gene TRBJ1-1; TRBD1, the table's D call, lacks a check against the DNA. The CDR3 contains 14 residues when both ends are counted. CDR3 residues: CASSFGTGNTETFF.

This clonotype is termed medium-sized. The genes are TRBV19 and TRBJ2-1, with no clear D. V lost 6 bases and J 9 bases, leaving 15 bases between the germline ends. Germline CDR1 reads LNHDA; CDR2 reads SQIVND (reference sequence). The CDR3 length is 13 residues. The CDR3 DNA sequence: TGTGCCAGTAGGGTCTCGTTGGTGAGTGAGCAGTTCTTC. This encodes CASRVSLVSEQFF.

The table lists this clonotype with a count of one. This chain connects TRBV20-1 to TRBJ2-1; D is unclear. V shed 1 base and J shed 7 bases, with 14 bases lying between them. This CDR3 is built from 14 residues. The V gene's germline CDR1 is DFQATT and CDR2 SNEGSKA (reference sequence). The CDR3, as DNA: TGCAGTGCTAGAGCGTCTAGTGAAATTAATGAGCAGTTCTTC. It translates to CSARASSEINEQFF.

This chain links TRBV19 with TRBJ2-6; D remains unclear. The germline V gene encodes CDR1 LNHDA and CDR2 SQIVND (reference sequence). With 3 bases removed from V and 5 bases from J, the gap between germline ends came to 2 bases. CDR3 length: 12 residues. CDR3: CASSIRANVLTF. The CDR3 DNA reads TGTGCCAGTAGTATCAGGGCCAACGTCCTGACTTTC.

By sample share, this clonotype is medium-sized. The chain joins TRBV7-8 to TRBJ2-1, with D perhaps matching TRBD1 (5 bases). V lost 5 bases to trimming and J lost 8 bases, with 13 bases between them. The V gene's germline CDR1 is SGHVS and CDR2 FQNEAQ. This CDR3 contains 13 residues. CDR3 sequence (DNA): TGTGCCAGCAGCCTCCAGGGTCCCGATGAGCAGTTCTTC. This codes for CASSLQGPDEQFF.

At least ten counts were recorded for this clonotype. The rearrangement joins TRBV6-5 to TRBJ2-7; D uncertain. Germline V gene sequence: CDR1 MNHEY, CDR2 SVGAGI. The CDR3 runs to 15 residues. Trimming cost V 0 bases and J 0 bases, with 9 bases left between them. This chain's CDR3 is CASSYSSPHSYEQYF. Written as DNA, the CDR3 is TGTGCCAGCAGTTACTCCAGCCCTCACTCCTACGAGCAGTACTTC.

V usage is TRBV20-1 and J usage is TRBJ1-5, with no clear D. The CDR3 has 12 residues. V was pared by 6 bases and J by 3 bases, with 9 bases between. Germline V gene sequence: CDR1 DFQATT, CDR2 SNEGSKA (reference sequence). For the CDR3, the DNA is TGCAGTGCCGGACGGATCAATCAGCCCCAGCATTTT. It specifies CSAGRINQPQHF.

The rearrangement links TRBV7-2 to TRBJ2-3; D not certain. Germline V gene lookup returns CDR1 SGHTA and CDR2 FQGNSA. CDR3 size: 13 residues. Trimming took 8 bases from V and 0 from J, leaving 9 bases between them. This CDR3 reads CASGSPSTDTQYF. The CDR3 nucleotides read TGTGCCAGCGGGTCCCCGAGCACAGATACGCAGTATTTT. Using reference TRBV7-2 and TRBJ2-3 for the parts outside the CDR3, the full variable domain is GAGVSQSPSNKVTEKGKDVELRCDPISGHTALYWYRQSLGQGLEFLIYFQGNSAPDKSGLPSDRFSAERTGGSVSTLTIQRTQQEDSAVYLCASGSPSTDTQYFGPGTRLTVL.

The chain joins TRBV6-1 to TRBJ1-6, with D hard to call. Germline CDR1 and CDR2: MNHNS and SASEGT. Trimming took 8 bases from V and 10 from J, leaving 15 bases between them. CDR3 length: 13 residues. This chain's CDR3 is CASDDLTGSPLHF. DNA of the CDR3: TGTGCCAGCGATGACCTGACTGGCTCACCCCTCCACTTT.

The rearrangement links TRBV12-5 to TRBJ1-2, with TRBD1 as a possible D gene (5 bases). This CDR3 has 13 amino acids. The germline gives CDR1 LGHNT, CDR2 FRNRAP. Trimming stripped 5 bases from V and 13 bases from J, with 20 bases between. The CDR3 DNA is TGTGCTAGTGGTGGGAGAATCGACAGCATGCTCACCTTC. Translated: CASGGRIDSMLTF.

There are many counts of this clonotype. J is TRBJ2-5 and V is TRBV28; D unresolved. Germline CDR1 MDHEN, CDR2 SYDVKM. V dropped 3 bases and J dropped 7 bases, with 18 bases sitting between them. The CDR3 covers 15 residues. As DNA, the CDR3 is TGTGCCAGCAGTTTGGGTAGTTCTCATCTGGGGACCCAGTACTTC. Translation gives CASSLGSSHLGTQYF.

The chain uses TRBV9 and TRBJ1-6; D call uncertain. This CDR3 is built from 16 residues. CDR1 is SGDLS, CDR2 YYNGEE, per germline. Deletions cut 1 base from V and 6 bases from J, with 14 bases between. For the CDR3, the DNA is TGTGCCAGCAGCGTACAGGCCGAGTTAGGTAATTCACCCCTCCACTTT. The encoded protein is CASSVQAELGNSPLHF. The variable domain in full, completed from reference TRBV9 and TRBJ1-6, reads DSGVTQTPKHLITATGQRVTLRCSPRSGDLSVYWYQQSLDQGLQFLIQYYNGEERAKGNILERFSAQQFPDLHSELNLSSLELGDSALYFCASSVQAELGNSPLHFGNGTRLTVT.

The chain links TRBV20-1 to TRBJ2-1; 12 bases line up with TRBD2. Germline V gene data show CDR1 as DFQATT and CDR2 as SNEGSKA (reference sequence). The CDR3 covers 16 residues. Trimming removed 6 bases from V and 3 bases from J; junction bases left unmatched: 9. The CDR3 DNA follows: TGCAGTGCCCTAGGACTAGCGGGATCCGGCTACAATGAGCAGTTCTTC. Amino acids: CSALGLAGSGYNEQFF.

The genes are TRBV5-1 and TRBJ1-1; 7 nucleotides match TRBD1. This CDR3 is built from 16 residues. The junction had 10 bases not matched to a gene; V was cut back by 1 base and J by 4 bases. Per germline, CDR1 SGHRS and CDR2 YFSETQ. Here the CDR3 DNA reads TGCGCCAGCAGCTTGTTGCAGGGGGGTAAGAGCACTGAAGCTTTCTTT. Its protein is CASSLLQGGKSTEAFF.

The chain links TRBV25-1 to TRBJ1-4; D unclear. The germline V gene has CDR1 MGHDK and CDR2 SYGVNS. This CDR3 contains 15 residues. Trimming stripped 8 bases from V and 3 bases from J, with 16 bases between. The CDR3 DNA reads TGTGCCAGCTCACCACGAGGGAATCCTAATGAAAAACTGTTTTTT. It is translated as CASSPRGNPNEKLFF.